These 21 T cell receptor beta chains were all obtained from the same sample, sequenced in a study of metastatic and nonmetastatic thyroid tumors. TCRdb re-clonotyped the PCR reads via MiXCR. Of about 39,000 clones in the sample, around a fifth were seen once. Each patient came to thyroid surgery without any prior treatment (of any kind). The sample comprised blood. Every receptor here comes from a female donor with papillary thyroid cancer or a benign thyroid nodule (not recorded which). Some clones in this sample may be carry-over from other donors' samples.

The chain couples TRBV29-1 to TRBJ1-2; possible D gene TRBD1, 5 bases. V was cut by 6 bases and J by 3 bases, with 11 bases left in between. The germline V gene encodes CDR1 SQVTM and CDR2 ANQGSEA. The CDR3 consists of 12 residues. The DNA for the CDR3 is TGCAGCGTAGACGACAGACACTATGGCTACACCTTC. It yields the protein CSVDDRHYGYTF.

CDR3 amino acids: CASSSGLAETQYF. The CDR3 DNA sequence: TGTGCCAGCAGCTCAGGACTAGCGGAGACCCAGTACTTC. The chain couples TRBV7-3 to TRBJ2-5, with 9 nucleotides matching TRBD2. J was trimmed by 5 bases and V by 4 bases; bases with no gene match: 2. The germline CDR1 and CDR2 sequences are SGHTA and FQGTGA. There are 13 residues in the CDR3.

The V and J genes are TRBV6-5 and TRBJ2-4; 9 nucleotides match TRBD1. This CDR3 spans 14 amino acids. Germline CDR1 is MNHEY and CDR2 is SVGAGI. J was trimmed by 4 bases and V by 4 bases; bases with no gene match: 2. The CDR3: CASSLTGGKNIQYF. The CDR3 DNA reads as TGTGCCAGCAGTTTGACAGGGGGGAAAAACATTCAGTACTTC.

The chain has TRBV28 and TRBJ1-5; D is unresolved. Between the trimmed V and J ends, which lost 7 bases and 4 bases, there was a span of 20 bases. Germline lookup yields CDR1 MDHEN and CDR2 SYDVKM. This CDR3 contains 16 residues. The CDR3: CASIPARWTFNQPQHF. The CDR3 nucleotides read TGTGCCAGCATCCCGGCTCGTTGGACTTTTAATCAGCCCCAGCATTTT.

This clone was counted a few times. The V and J genes are TRBV5-4 and TRBJ2-1; D unclear. The CDR3 has 13 amino acids. V shed 6 bases and J shed 12 bases, with 19 bases lying between them. Germline CDR1 is SGHNT and CDR2 is YYREEE (reference sequence). CDR3 loop: CASISTSRTGQFF. The CDR3, as DNA: TGTGCCAGCATCTCGACGAGTCGTACTGGGCAGTTCTTC.

The chain links TRBV7-8 to TRBJ1-3; no reliable D call. Deletions cut 6 bases from V and 7 bases from J, with 16 bases between. This CDR3 is 14 amino acids long. Germline CDR1 SGHVS, CDR2 FQNEAQ. CDR3 in DNA: TGTGCCAGCAGGGACTCGATTGGGGTGAACACCATATATTTT. Encoded protein: CASRDSIGVNTIYF. The full variable domain, completed using reference TRBV7-8 and TRBJ1-3, is GAGVSQSPRYKVAKRGQDVALRCDPISGHVSLFWYQQALGQGPEFLTYFQNEAQLDKSGLPSDRFFAERPEGSVSTLKIQRTQQEDSAVYLCASRDSIGVNTIYFGEGSWLTVV.

Regarding this clone: At the DNA level, this CDR3 is encoded by other sequences in the same sample as well. DNA for the CDR3: TGTGCCAGCAGTTCCGGTACAGTGGGGTCGTACGAGCAGTACTTC. Its protein is CASSSGTVGSYEQYF. This chain connects TRBV28 to TRBJ2-7; unclear D gene. The CDR3 runs to 15 residues. V was pared by 4 bases and J by 4 bases, with 17 bases between. Germline CDR1 reads MDHEN; CDR2 reads SYDVKM.

This chain joins TRBV20-1 and TRBJ2-7; possibly TRBD1 or TRBD2 for D (5 bases each). CDR1 and CDR2 (germline): DFQATT, SNEGSKA (reference sequence). The CDR3 runs to 17 residues. V was pared by 4 bases and J by 3 bases, with 25 bases between. CDR3 nucleotide sequence: TGCAGTGCTATTATCCCCTCGGGGACCGACTGGAACTACGAGCAGTACTTC. Encoded protein: CSAIIPSGTDWNYEQYF.

This clone appeared many times. The rearrangement uses TRBV20-1 and TRBJ1-2; D is undetermined. The germline V and J ends were trimmed by 2 bases and 5 bases, with 15 bases remaining between them. There are 14 residues in the CDR3. Germline CDR1 DFQATT, CDR2 SNEGSKA (reference sequence). The CDR3: CSARLDAGGYGYTF. CDR3 bases: TGCAGTGCTAGACTGGATGCAGGAGGATATGGCTACACCTTC.

This clone was observed a few times. A much larger clone sits a single nucleotide away, making a read error possible. The identical CDR3 is also encoded by other nucleotide sequences in the sample. This chain uses TRBV9 with TRBJ2-7; D is perhaps TRBD1 (5 bases). This CDR3 comprises 16 residues. V was pared by 0 bases and J by 6 bases, with 19 bases between. CDR1 is SGDLS and CDR2 is YYNGEE in the germline V gene. CDR3 in amino acids: CASSVDPGRGLIEQYF. The DNA of the CDR3 is TGTGCCAGCAGCGTAGACCCCGGTAGGGGATTGATCGAGCAGTACTTC.

Ten or more counts support this clone. A much larger clone is a single base away; this may be a read error. The same CDR3 arises from other DNA sequences in this sample as well. This chain uses TRBV20-1 with TRBJ1-4; 8 nucleotides align to TRBD1. V dropped 7 bases and J dropped 5; count of bases not matched to a gene: 9. Germline V gives CDR1 DFQATT, CDR2 SNEGSKA (reference sequence). There are 14 residues in the CDR3. The CDR3 sequence: CSVRRPGGNEKLFF. The CDR3 DNA sequence: TGCAGTGTTAGGCGTCCAGGGGGCAATGAAAAACTGTTTTTT.

The J gene is TRBJ2-1, the V gene TRBV28, with D possibly being TRBD2 (6 bases). Deletions cut 2 bases from V and 7 bases from J, with 18 bases between. The CDR3 runs 16 residues. The germline gives CDR1 MDHEN, CDR2 SYDVKM. CDR3 sequence (DNA): TGTGCCAGCAGTTTAAGTTGGGGGAGGTCCGGGAATGAGCAGTTCTTC. Translating gives CASSLSWGRSGNEQFF.

As for this clone: Mismatch with germline at one junction end may stem from a read error. V usage is TRBV5-1 and J usage is TRBJ2-3; possible D gene TRBD2, 6 bases. CDR1 is SGHRS, CDR2 YFSETQ, per germline. The CDR3 contains 17 residues. The CDR3 loop reads CASSHGASSASTYTQYF. The CDR3 region has the DNA TGCGCCAGCAGCCATGGGGCTTCTAGCGCGAGCACATATACGCAGTATTTT. Complete variable domain (other parts from reference TRBV5-1 and TRBJ2-3): KAGVTQTPRYLIKTRGQQVTLSCSPISGHRSVSWYQQTPGQGLQFLFEYFSETQRNKGNFPGRFSGRQFSNSRSEMNVSTLELGDSALYLCASSHGASSASTYTQYFGPGTRLTVL.

This clone was seen ten or more times. V is TRBV10-3 and J is TRBJ1-2; D is ambiguous. V was cut by 8 bases and J by 2 bases, with 12 bases left in between. Germline V gene sequence: CDR1 ENHRY, CDR2 SYGVKD. This CDR3 is built from 13 residues. DNA for the CDR3: TGTGCCATCCGCGCTTTCGAGAACTATGGCTACACCTTC. Its translation is CAIRAFENYGYTF.

CDR3 region: CASSLGNSKFF. CDR3 nucleotide sequence: TGTGCCAGCAGCTTAGGTAATAGTAAGTTCTTC. This chain connects TRBV11-2 to TRBJ2-1; no clear D. The CDR3 length is 11 residues. CDR1 is SGHAT and CDR2 is FQNNGV in the germline V gene. The germline V and J ends were trimmed by 1 base and 14 bases, with 9 bases remaining between them.

In this sample, this clone turned up a few times. This clone may be a read error of a much larger clone one base away. The CDR3 reads CASSQVGTWVARETQYF. The CDR3 DNA reads TGCGCCAGCAGCCAAGTAGGGACCTGGGTGGCTCGCGAGACCCAGTACTTC. The J gene is TRBJ2-5, the V gene TRBV4-1, with D possibly being TRBD1 or TRBD2 (5 bases each). CDR3 size: 17 residues. Germline CDR1 MGHRA, CDR2 YSYEKL. Trimming cost V 1 base and J 5 bases, with 20 bases left between them.

This clone was counted at least ten times. The genes are TRBV19 and TRBJ2-7, with TRBD1 matching 7 bases. V shed 5 bases and J 0 bases; nucleotides not matched to a gene: 16. Germline V lookup: CDR1 LNHDA, CDR2 SQIVND (reference sequence). This CDR3 region has 18 residues. CDR3 protein: CASSPLVSRGSLSYEQYF. The DNA for the CDR3 is TGTGCCAGTAGTCCATTGGTGAGCAGGGGGTCCCTCTCCTACGAGCAGTACTTC.

Concerning this clone itself: A read error may explain this, as a much larger clone is one base away. The chain employs TRBV19 and TRBJ2-3, with D possibly matching TRBD2 (5 bases). Germline CDR1 reads LNHDA; CDR2 reads SQIVND (reference sequence). The CDR3 consists of 16 residues. DNA of the CDR3: TGTGACAGTGCCCCGGGTAGTCGGGGTAGCACAGATACGCAGTATTTT. Its translation: CDSAPGSRGSTDTQYF.

This clone was recorded many times. The genes are TRBV29-1 and TRBJ1-1, with TRBD1 identical over 7 bases. The CDR3 is made up of 14 amino acids. Trimming removed 3 bases from V and 1 base from J; junction bases left unmatched: 5. Germline CDR1 is SQVTM and CDR2 is ANQGSEA. CDR3: CSVDENRGNTEAFF. The CDR3 DNA reads TGCAGCGTTGATGAAAACAGGGGGAACACTGAAGCTTTCTTT.

This clone was observed many times. This chain joins TRBV19 and TRBJ1-5; D possibly corresponds to TRBD1 (5 bases). Per germline, CDR1 LNHDA and CDR2 SQIVND (reference sequence). V gave up 6 bases and J gave up 6 bases, with 12 bases separating them. This CDR3 has 13 residues. DNA for the CDR3: TGTGCCAGTAGGCCATCGGGGGGTCAGCCCCAGCATTTT. Protein: CASRPSGGQPQHF.

This rearrangement joins TRBV18 to TRBJ1-1, with D uncertain. The CDR3 has 15 amino acids. CDR1 and CDR2 (germline): KGHSH, LQKENI. V dropped 3 bases and J dropped 5 bases, with 16 bases sitting between them. Here the CDR3 reads CASSPSCNGETEAFF. The DNA for the CDR3 is TGTGCCAGCTCACCTAGCTGTAATGGAGAGACTGAAGCTTTCTTT.